Below are 30 T cell receptor beta chains sequenced from a single sample in a study of beta chain features in type 1 diabetes. Expressed TCRB transcripts were sequenced because the isolated RNA had all been reverse transcribed beforehand. TCRdb's copy holds only in-frame clones and misses some; the assay was immunoSEQ multiplex PCR. The sample includes around 180,000 clones, 10% to 15% seen only once; the top ten take approximately 0.62%. The specimen was central memory CD4+ T cells from blood. Every receptor here comes from a woman younger than 35 in good health.

This clone was seen more than once but under ten times. The chain is built from TRBV5-6 and TRBJ2-3, with TRBD1 as a possible D gene (5 bases). The CDR3 extends over 15 amino acids. Per germline, CDR1 SGHDT and CDR2 YYEEEE. Trimming pared 1 base from V and 3 bases from J, leaving 12 bases between. CDR3 region: CASSLRGGRTDTQYF. The DNA for the CDR3 is TGTGCCAGCAGCTTGAGGGGCGGTCGGACAGATACGCAGTATTTT.

This clone was detected only a few times. The chain recombines TRBV18 with TRBJ1-1; the D gene is possibly TRBD1 (6 bases). V gave up 5 bases and J gave up 3 bases, with 10 bases separating them. Per the germline V gene, CDR1 is KGHSH and CDR2 is LQKENI. CDR3 length: 13 residues. The CDR3 reads CASSKDRYTEAFF. The CDR3 DNA follows: TGTGCCAGCTCAAAAGACAGGTACACTGAAGCTTTCTTT.

The chain couples TRBV4-1 to TRBJ2-5; 8 positions match TRBD1. The junction had 11 bases not matched to a gene; V was cut back by 4 bases and J by 4 bases. Germline CDR1 MGHRA, CDR2 YSYEKL. CDR3 length: 16 amino acids. CDR3 sequence (DNA): TGCGCCAGCAGCCGGACAGGGTGGCTGGATGGAGAGACCCAGTACTTC. This codes for CASSRTGWLDGETQYF.

This chain joins TRBV7-2 and TRBJ2-7; D is possibly TRBD2 (6 bases). The germline V and J ends were trimmed by 1 base and 5 bases, with 18 bases remaining between them. The CDR3 sequence is 16 residues long. Looked up from germline, CDR1 is SGHTA and CDR2 is FQGNSA. CDR3 sequence reads: CASSLVEWDGSHEQYF. DNA of the CDR3: TGTGCCAGCAGCTTAGTTGAGTGGGACGGGAGTCACGAGCAGTACTTC. The whole variable domain, filled in from reference TRBV7-2 and TRBJ2-7, reads GAGVSQSPSNKVTEKGKDVELRCDPISGHTALYWYRQSLGQGLEFLIYFQGNSAPDKSGLPSDRFSAERTGGSVSTLTIQRTQQEDSAVYLCASSLVEWDGSHEQYFGPGTRLTVT.

J is TRBJ2-1 and V is TRBV28; 8 nucleotides agree with TRBD2. Germline loops: CDR1 MDHEN, CDR2 SYDVKM. V lost 5 bases and J lost 7; bases outside the gene matches: 7. This CDR3 comprises 14 residues. CDR3 loop: CASSPGTRLNEQFF. CDR3 coding DNA: TGTGCCAGCAGTCCAGGGACTAGGCTGAATGAGCAGTTCTTC.

The chain uses TRBV7-2 and TRBJ2-2; 11 bases are a match to TRBD1. V shed 5 bases, J shed 4 bases, and the junction held 9 bases outside the gene matches. The length of the CDR3 is 17 residues. Germline V gene data show CDR1 as SGHTA and CDR2 as FQGNSA. In nucleotides, the CDR3 is TGTGCCAGCAGCCCCCCGCGGACAGGGGGCTTCACCGGGGAGCTGTTTTTT. Translation gives CASSPPRTGGFTGELFF.

Concerning this clone itself: An end of the junction does not agree with germline; a read error may underlie this. V gene TRBV28 combines with J gene TRBJ2-3; the match to TRBD2 covers 10 bases. CDR3 length: 13 residues. CDR1 is MDHEN and CDR2 is SYDVKM in the germline V gene. DNA of the CDR3: TGTGCCAGCGAGCCCGGGACTAGCGAGTCCCTAGTTTTT. Its translation is CASEPGTSESLVF.

This clone was seen a few times. The V call is TRBV29-1, the J call TRBJ2-3; 9 bases line up with TRBD2. CDR1 and CDR2 from the germline V gene are SQVTM and ANQGSEA. Losses at the gene ends were 6 bases for V and 4 bases for J; bases not matched to a gene: 8. The CDR3 covers 14 residues. Here the CDR3 reads CSVGGGGSPDTQYF. The CDR3 nucleotides read TGCAGCGTGGGCGGGGGGGGCTCGCCAGATACGCAGTATTTT.

The V gene is TRBV10-3, the J gene TRBJ2-3; 8 nucleotides line up with TRBD1. The germline V gene encodes CDR1 ENHRY and CDR2 SYGVKD. CDR3 size: 17 residues. The V gene end was trimmed by 5 bases and the J gene end by 0 bases; junction bases not matched to a gene: 10. CDR3: CAISPTGTGSSTDTQYF. CDR3 bases: TGTGCCATCAGTCCGACAGGGACAGGTTCTAGCACAGATACGCAGTATTTT.

This sequence joins TRBV5-1 and TRBJ1-1; tentative D call: TRBD1 (5 bases). Germline loops: CDR1 SGHRS, CDR2 YFSETQ. Between the trimmed V and J ends, which lost 5 bases and 1 base, there was a span of 12 bases. There are 14 residues in the CDR3. This CDR3 reads CASSTRVGNTEAFF. As DNA, the CDR3 is TGCGCCAGCAGTACCAGGGTCGGGAACACTGAAGCTTTCTTT.

The rearrangement joins TRBV10-3 to TRBJ2-1; D unresolved. Germline CDR1 ENHRY, CDR2 SYGVKD. V lost 2 bases to trimming and J lost 7 bases, with 6 bases between them. The CDR3 is 12 amino acids. This CDR3 is CAISEISNEQFF. The CDR3, as DNA: TGTGCCATCAGTGAGATTAGTAATGAGCAGTTCTTC.

V usage is TRBV10-3 and J usage is TRBJ2-3; 11 bases fit TRBD2. CDR1 is ENHRY, CDR2 SYGVKD, per germline. Unmatched junction bases numbered 5, after V lost 3 bases and J lost 0 bases. The CDR3 has 17 residues. The CDR3 sequence: CAISDIAGGPSTDTQYF. The CDR3 nucleotides are TGTGCCATCAGTGATATAGCGGGAGGGCCTAGCACAGATACGCAGTATTTT.

Concerning this clone itself: Distinct nucleotide sequences in the sample also encode this CDR3. The chain joins TRBV29-1 to TRBJ1-2; tentatively, D is TRBD1 (6 bases). The V end was cut by 3 bases, the J end by 2 bases, with 13 bases between. This CDR3 region has 14 residues. The V gene's germline CDR1 is SQVTM and CDR2 ANQGSEA. DNA of the CDR3: TGCAGCGTTGAGGGCAGGGGCCTAAACTATGGCTACACCTTC. It translates to CSVEGRGLNYGYTF.

This clone was seen a handful of times. The chain employs TRBV7-3 and TRBJ2-7; D is unresolved. V was clipped by 4 bases and J by 6 bases, with 16 bases between them. CDR1 and CDR2 from the germline V gene are SGHTA and FQGTGA. The CDR3 extends over 14 amino acids. CDR3 sequence reads: CASSSTLSATEQYF. The CDR3 DNA sequence: TGTGCCAGCAGCTCGACTTTAAGCGCCACCGAGCAGTACTTC.

The chain joins TRBV6-6 to TRBJ1-1, with D possibly TRBD1 on 6 matching bases. Germline CDR1 and CDR2: MNHNY and SVGAGI (reference sequence). This CDR3 has 13 residues. The V end lost 2 bases, the J end lost 8 bases, and 12 bases lay between the germline ends. CDR3 protein: CASSYRADREAFF. CDR3 nucleotides: TGTGCCAGCAGTTACAGAGCCGACAGGGAAGCTTTCTTT.

This clone was observed a few times. The chain links TRBV29-1 to TRBJ1-5; D perhaps matches TRBD1 (5 bases). Germline-derived CDR1 and CDR2 are SQVTM and ANQGSEA. CDR3 length: 13 amino acids. Trimming took off 5 bases at V and 1 base at J, with 9 bases between the two ends. The CDR3 protein is CSVQGASNQPQHF. CDR3 nucleotides: TGCAGCGTTCAAGGGGCAAGCAATCAGCCCCAGCATTTT.

This clone has just one count. The chain has TRBV7-3 and TRBJ2-7, with 9 nucleotides matching TRBD1. With 4 bases clipped from V and 6 bases from J, the junction kept 10 bases outside the gene matches. The CDR3 has 15 residues. Germline V gene data show CDR1 as SGHTA and CDR2 as FQGTGA. The CDR3 bases are TGTGCCAGCAGCTCCCGGGACAGGGATTATGGCGAGCAGTACTTC. Translation: CASSSRDRDYGEQYF.

This chain links TRBV11-2 with TRBJ2-5, with 8 bases aligning to TRBD2. The V and J ends lost 1 base and 4 bases, in that order; junction bases with no gene match: 8. The length of the CDR3 is 16 residues. The germline V gene has CDR1 SGHAT and CDR2 FQNNGV. CDR3 nucleotide sequence: TGTGCCAGCAGCTTAGGTCTAACCAGCGGGAGAGAGACCCAGTACTTC. Translation gives CASSLGLTSGRETQYF.

DNA of the CDR3: TGTGCCAGCAGCTTAGTTACCTACAATGAGCAGTTCTTC. Its protein product is CASSLVTYNEQFF. This chain uses TRBV9 with TRBJ2-1; D gene unclear. CDR3 length: 13 amino acids. The V gene lost 4 bases and the J gene lost 2 bases, with 7 bases spanning the gap. CDR1 is SGDLS, CDR2 YYNGEE, per germline.

This clone was seen a few times. This chain joins TRBV5-1 and TRBJ2-7, with 9 bases that match TRBD1. In germline, CDR1 is SGHRS, CDR2 YFSETQ. This CDR3 region has 16 residues. V lost 0 bases, J lost 6 bases, and 10 bases stayed unmatched. CDR3 in DNA: TGCGCCAGCAGCTTGGCCCCGGGACAGGGACCGGGCGAGCAGTACTTC. Protein product: CASSLAPGQGPGEQYF.

This clone showed up just a few times. The genes are TRBV7-2 and TRBJ2-5; D gene unclear. In germline, CDR1 is SGHTA, CDR2 FQGNSA. Between the trimmed V and J ends, which lost 0 bases and 1 base, there was a span of 6 bases. The CDR3 has 14 residues. In DNA form, the CDR3 reads TGTGCCAGCAGCTTAGCGGGCGTCCAAGAGACCCAGTACTTC. This sequence encodes CASSLAGVQETQYF. The complete variable domain, with remaining parts taken from reference TRBV7-2 and TRBJ2-5, reads GAGVSQSPSNKVTEKGKDVELRCDPISGHTALYWYRQSLGQGLEFLIYFQGNSAPDKSGLPSDRFSAERTGGSVSTLTIQRTQQEDSAVYLCASSLAGVQETQYFGPGTRLLVL.

This clone was observed a handful of times. The rearrangement joins TRBV9 to TRBJ2-5; D is possibly TRBD2 (6 bases). The J call is doubtful: the DNA matches TRBJ2-7 better. The CDR3 extends over 16 amino acids. CDR1 and CDR2 (germline): SGDLS, YYNGEE. Written as DNA, the CDR3 is TGTGCCAGCAGCCCCCCCCGGGACTCGTTCACCTACGAGCAGTACTTC. Translation: CASSPPRDSFTYEQYF.

The chain joins TRBV11-2 to TRBJ1-4, with 9 bases aligning to TRBD1. J gave up 11 bases and V 5 bases, and 15 bases lay outside the gene matches. The germline gives CDR1 SGHAT, CDR2 FQNNGV. This CDR3 is 16 amino acids long. CDR3: CASSTGQGGYGGKLFF. The CDR3 nucleotides are TGTGCCAGCAGCACGGGACAGGGAGGGTACGGGGGGAAACTGTTTTTT. The complete variable domain, with remaining parts taken from reference TRBV11-2 and TRBJ1-4, reads EAGVAQSPRYKIIEKRQSVAFWCNPISGHATLYWYQQILGQGPKLLIQFQNNGVVDDSQLPKDRFSAERLKGVDSTLKIQPAKLEDSAVYLCASSTGQGGYGGKLFFGSGTQLSVL.

To note about this clone: The sample contains more than one DNA sequence encoding this CDR3. The CDR3: CASRTGGSGANVLTF. The CDR3 DNA reads TGTGCCAGCAGGACAGGGGGCTCCGGGGCCAACGTCCTGACTTTC. The V and J genes are TRBV6-1 and TRBJ2-6, with TRBD1 matching over 10 bases. Germline V gene sequence: CDR1 MNHNS, CDR2 SASEGT. This CDR3 has 15 amino acids. The V segment lost 6 bases and the J segment 4 bases; nucleotides outside the gene matches: 3.

This clone was detected only a few times. The chain joins TRBV10-3 to TRBJ2-1; 8 bases are shared with TRBD2. Germline values: CDR1 ENHRY, CDR2 SYGVKD. CDR3 length: 14 amino acids. With V trimmed by 7 bases and J by 3 bases, 5 bases remained unmatched. The CDR3 DNA is TGTGCCATCATGTCCAGCGGGAGCTACAATGAGCAGTTCTTC. It is translated as CAIMSSGSYNEQFF.

This chain uses TRBV18 with TRBJ2-1, with TRBD2 matching 9 bases. The CDR3 extends over 19 amino acids. Germline V CDR1 and CDR2: KGHSH, LQKENI. J gave up 3 bases and V 0 bases, and 12 bases lay outside the gene matches. The CDR3 DNA reads as TGTGCCAGCTCACCACCGAAGGGTGCGGCGGGAGGGCTCTACAATGAGCAGTTCTTC. It codes for CASSPPKGAAGGLYNEQFF. The full variable domain, its missing parts supplied by reference TRBV18 and TRBJ2-1, is NAGVMQNPRHLVRRRGQEARLRCSPMKGHSHVYWYRQLPEEGLKFMVYLQKENIIDESGMPKERFSAEFPKEGPSILRIQQVVRGDSAAYFCASSPPKGAAGGLYNEQFFGPGTRLTVL.

The genes are TRBV2 and TRBJ1-1; tentative D call: TRBD1 (5 bases). The CDR3 sequence is 13 residues long. The V end lost 7 bases, the J end lost 2 bases, and 11 bases lay between the germline ends. The germline V gene has CDR1 SNHLY and CDR2 FYNNEI. This chain's CDR3 is CASNYDSNTEAFF. The CDR3 DNA is TGTGCCAGCAACTACGACAGCAACACTGAAGCTTTCTTT.

This clone was seen a handful of times. The chain links TRBV5-6 to TRBJ1-2; TRBD1 aligns across 7 bases. The germline V gene encodes CDR1 SGHDT and CDR2 YYEEEE. V lost 0 bases to trimming and J lost 1 base; unmatched junction nucleotides: 0. The CDR3 contains 14 residues. The CDR3 sequence: CASSLGQGNYGYTF. In nucleotides, the CDR3 is TGTGCCAGCAGCTTGGGACAGGGTAACTATGGCTACACCTTC.

For this clone: The germline gene is not matched at one end of the junction; a read error may be the cause. The chain employs TRBV7-7 and TRBJ2-2; 7 bases agree with TRBD1. Germline CDR1 is SSHAT and CDR2 is FNYEAQ (reference sequence). CDR3 length: 14 residues. The CDR3 is CASSQNRGSGELFF. The CDR3 DNA sequence: TGTGCTAGCAGCCAGAACAGGGGCTCCGGGGAGCTGTTTTTT.

The chain couples TRBV2 to TRBJ1-3, with D unclear. Germline V CDR1 and CDR2: SNHLY, FYNNEI. V was shortened by 5 bases and J by 1 base, with 9 bases between the two germline ends. The CDR3 is 14 residues long. The CDR3 loop reads CASSRSLSGNTIYF. The CDR3 DNA follows: TGTGCCAGCAGTCGCAGTTTATCTGGAAACACCATATATTTT.